The clone carrying this T cell receptor beta chain was seen ten or more times. The CDR3 has 15 residues. Deletions cut 7 bases from V and 1 base from J, with 14 bases between. Germline V CDR1 and CDR2: MNHNS, SASEGT. The sample comes from a study of read filtering for tumor transcriptome and immune sequencing. Study at large: The cohort had roughly 17 men and some 13 women aged about 45 to 90, mean approximately 66 years.

This library used around 0.4 ug RNA and molecular barcoded adaptors spanning alpha/delta and beta/gamma chains. TCRdb ran MiXCR on the reads and lists one entry per CDR3 protein. The data show approximately 38,000 distinct CDR3 sequences, around 15% seen once. This clonotype originated in a donor aged 40 or older with multiple myeloma. V is TRBV6-1 and J is TRBJ2-4, with D tentatively TRBD2 (5 bases). Sequencing was carried out using a population of CD138-negative cells sorted from bone marrow. The CDR3 spells CASIRDTMAKNIQYF. CDR3 nucleotide sequence: TGTGCCAGCATCCGGGATACGATGGCCAAAAACATTCAGTACTTC.